This T cell receptor (beta chain) was identified in a study of blood T cell repertoires in COVID-19. Whole-study context: Sites in the United States, Italy and Spain provided acute and convalescent COVID-19 samples. Sample material is recorded as cDNA or gDNA derived from T cells, B-cell-depleted T cells, or PBMCs.

This clone was detected once. V trimming: 0 bases; J trimming: 12 bases; junction bases outside the gene matches: 13. This CDR3 contains 15 residues. Germline V gene data show CDR1 as GTSNPN and CDR2 as SVGIG (reference sequence). Authors' data handling: Reference gene primer amplification in the assay estimated nucleated cell counts. Measured with immunoSEQ multiplex PCR; TCRdb has only the in-frame clones, and not every one. That table is the source of V, J and clone size, and D and trimming were worked out from the DNA. Here the sample spans approximately 230,000 clones, roughly 80% being singletons.

The receptor's source is a man older than 75 with acute or convalescent COVID-19. This chain links TRBV30 with TRBJ2-1, with TRBD2 identical over 8 bases. The sample was peripheral blood. The CDR3 loop reads CAWSVGGSGTPLQFF. DNA of the CDR3: TGTGCCTGGAGTGTAGGGGGTAGCGGGACGCCATTGCAGTTCTTC.